The 25 T cell receptor beta chains below come from one sample, sequenced in a study of cytomegalovirus exposure and HLA in healthy donors. The PCR was carried out with 60 Vbeta primers and 13 Jbeta primers. TCRdb's copy holds only in-frame clones and misses some; the assay was immunoSEQ multiplex PCR. In the table there are 100,000 to 150,000 clones, around 72% of which are singletons. Sequenced: PBMCs. These TCRs come from a man aged 25-45 years in good health and CMV-seronegative.

The chain carries TRBV4-2 and TRBJ2-2, with 8 nucleotides matching TRBD2. The CDR3 is 15 amino acids. Germline V gives CDR1 LGHNA, CDR2 YNFKEQ. V lost 1 base and J lost 4; bases outside the gene matches: 2. For the CDR3, the DNA is TGTGCCAGCAGCCAAGCGGGGGGGGCCACCGGGGAGCTGTTTTTT. Translating gives CASSQAGGATGELFF.

This clone was picked up one time. In this CDR3 the conserved last residue, phenylalanine or tryptophan, is missing, so a read error is likely. The J gene is TRBJ1-2, the V gene TRBV7-9, with D hard to call. Trimming left V 1 base short and J 6 bases short, with 15 bases between. This CDR3 contains 15 residues. Germline V gene lookup returns CDR1 SEHNR and CDR2 FQNEAQ (reference sequence). The CDR3 DNA reads TGTGCCAGCAGCTTAGGAGGCGGCATCGCGGATGGCTACACCCTC. This codes for CASSLGGGIADGYTL.

J is TRBJ1-4 and V is TRBV2; D is ambiguous. The CDR3 is 13 amino acids. V lost 6 bases and J lost 5, with 10 bases in between. Looked up from germline, CDR1 is SNHLY and CDR2 is FYNNEI. The CDR3 here is CASREFSNEKLFF. The CDR3 DNA reads TGTGCCAGCAGGGAATTCTCCAATGAAAAACTGTTTTTT.

This clone has more than one count but fewer than ten. This rearrangement joins TRBV5-4 to TRBJ2-1; 12 bases align to TRBD2. Germline V gene lookup returns CDR1 SGHNT and CDR2 YYREEE (reference sequence). The CDR3 consists of 16 residues. Germline trimming cut 0 bases from V and 8 bases from J; bases unmatched to any gene: 6. The CDR3 DNA reads as TGTGCCAGCAGCTTGGTGGCTAGCGGGGGGGAGGATGAGCAGTTCTTC. This translates into CASSLVASGGEDEQFF.

This chain connects TRBV19 to TRBJ1-3; D is perhaps TRBD1 (6 bases). Trimming shortened V by 7 bases and J by 3 bases, and 16 bases separated the two germline ends. The germline CDR1 and CDR2 sequences are LNHDA and SQIVND (reference sequence). This CDR3 has 15 residues. In DNA form, the CDR3 reads TGTGCCAGTAAAAGACAGGACACAGTTGGAAACACCATATATTTT. Protein: CASKRQDTVGNTIYF.

The genes are TRBV27 and TRBJ2-7, with 7 bases lining up with TRBD1. CDR1 is MNHEY, CDR2 SMNVEV, per germline (reference sequence). CDR3 length equals 13 residues. Trimming took 3 bases from V and 4 from J; bases not matched to a gene: 3. The CDR3 sequence: CASSLTGSYEQYF. CDR3 nucleotides: TGTGCCAGCAGTTTGACAGGGAGTTACGAGCAGTACTTC.

This chain uses TRBV5-4 with TRBJ2-3; 9 bases match TRBD2. Germline loops: CDR1 SGHNT, CDR2 YYREEE (reference sequence). V was pared by 0 bases and J by 4 bases, with 12 bases of the junction left unmatched. The CDR3 runs 18 residues. The CDR3 reads CASSLGGLGGGEADTQYF. In DNA form, the CDR3 reads TGTGCCAGCAGCTTGGGAGGATTGGGCGGGGGGGAGGCAGATACGCAGTATTTT.

The rearrangement joins TRBV4-2 to TRBJ2-3, with 9 bases aligning to TRBD2. Germline loops: CDR1 LGHNA, CDR2 YNFKEQ. The V gene end was trimmed by 0 bases and the J gene end by 4 bases; junction bases not matched to a gene: 8. The CDR3 extends over 17 amino acids. The CDR3 coding sequence is TGTGCCAGCAGCCAAGAGGTTTCTAGCGGGGTGGCAGATACGCAGTATTTT. Translating gives CASSQEVSSGVADTQYF.

V and J are TRBV7-2 and TRBJ2-3; 7 bases map to TRBD1. The junction had 1 base not matched to a gene; V was cut back by 4 bases and J by 0 bases. This CDR3 is 14 amino acids long. The germline V gene has CDR1 SGHTA and CDR2 FQGNSA. CDR3 DNA: TGTGCCAGCAGCTCACAGGGGAGCACAGATACGCAGTATTTT. Translating it yields CASSSQGSTDTQYF.

The chain combines TRBV30 with TRBJ2-3; the match to TRBD2 covers 10 bases. V was clipped by 2 bases and J by 2 bases; unmatched bases: 7. The CDR3 totals 16 residues. Germline CDR1 reads GTSNPN; CDR2 reads SVGIG (reference sequence). CDR3 DNA sequence: TGTGCCTGGAGTCAGCGGGGGGGCTGGAACACAGATACGCAGTATTTT. The encoded protein is CAWSQRGGWNTDTQYF.

The V and J genes are TRBV5-4 and TRBJ2-1; TRBD1 might be the D (6 bases). The CDR3 spans 14 residues. Trimming took 0 bases from V and 6 from J, leaving 10 bases between them. Germline values: CDR1 SGHNT, CDR2 YYREEE (reference sequence). The CDR3 spells CASSLDRDRNEQFF. The CDR3 nucleotides read TGTGCCAGCAGCTTGGACAGGGACCGCAATGAGCAGTTCTTC.

This clone has a single count. One end of the junction fails to match germline, which may point to a read error. This chain joins TRBV7-2 and TRBJ2-7; 9 bases agree with TRBD2. Germline V gives CDR1 SGHTA, CDR2 FQGNSA. This CDR3 contains 15 residues. CDR3 protein: CASSLAGLDNYEQYF. CDR3 DNA: TGTGCCAGCAGCCTAGCGGGGCTTGACAACTACGAGCAGTACTTC.

The chain is built from TRBV19 and TRBJ2-1; D perhaps matches TRBD2 (7 bases). V was pared by 3 bases and J by 1 base, with 16 bases between. The CDR3 loop spans 17 amino acids. CDR1 is LNHDA and CDR2 is SQIVND in the germline V gene (reference sequence). CDR3 amino acids: CASSILGGRGSYNEQFF. CDR3 DNA sequence: TGTGCCAGTAGTATCCTGGGGGGGCGGGGATCCTACAATGAGCAGTTCTTC.

The chain has TRBV5-1 and TRBJ2-2; 11 bases match TRBD2. Unmatched junction bases numbered 7, after V lost 4 bases and J lost 5 bases. The V gene's germline CDR1 is SGHRS and CDR2 YFSETQ. The CDR3 loop spans 16 amino acids. CDR3 residues: CASSRTGLADTGELFF. The CDR3 DNA follows: TGCGCCAGCAGCCGGACGGGACTAGCGGATACCGGGGAGCTGTTTTTT.

The chain uses TRBV6-5 and TRBJ1-1; no definite D call. This CDR3 spans 14 amino acids. The germline CDR1 and CDR2 sequences are MNHEY and SVGAGI. V gave up 0 bases and J gave up 1 base, with 6 bases separating them. CDR3 bases: TGTGCCAGCAGTTACTCGTTCGGGAACACTGAAGCTTTCTTT. Protein: CASSYSFGNTEAFF.

V usage is TRBV7-2 and J usage is TRBJ1-6; no clear D. The CDR3 contains 16 residues. Trimming left V 5 bases short and J 0 bases short, with 11 bases between. The germline gives CDR1 SGHTA, CDR2 FQGNSA. CDR3 residues: CASSQPWSSYNSPLHF. DNA for the CDR3: TGTGCCAGCAGCCAGCCGTGGAGCTCCTATAATTCACCCCTCCACTTT.

The V gene is TRBV9, the J gene TRBJ2-2; D might be TRBD1 (7 bases). The CDR3 has 15 residues. The germline gives CDR1 SGDLS, CDR2 YYNGEE. The ends were cut back, 0 bases at V and 6 bases at J, with 12 bases in the middle. The CDR3 bases are TGTGCCAGCAGCGTAGGGGCAGGGGGGTCCGGGGAGCTGTTTTTT. It encodes CASSVGAGGSGELFF.

This clone was counted a few times. The CDR3 bases are TGTGCCAGCAGGGGCAGCGGGGGCCCCTACGAGCAGTACTTC. It encodes CASRGSGGPYEQYF. V usage is TRBV28 and J usage is TRBJ2-7; 8 bases align to TRBD2. V trimming: 6 bases; J trimming: 2 bases; junction bases outside the gene matches: 6. Per germline, CDR1 MDHEN and CDR2 SYDVKM. The CDR3 spans 14 residues.

CDR3 DNA: TGCGCCAGCAGCCAAGGGAGGGGACCGCGGGGAGATACGCAGTATTTT. Translating gives CASSQGRGPRGDTQYF. The chain carries TRBV4-1 and TRBJ2-3, with D perhaps matching TRBD2 (6 bases). The V and J ends lost 1 base and 5 bases respectively, with 16 bases between them. This CDR3 has 16 residues. Germline V gives CDR1 MGHRA, CDR2 YSYEKL.

This clone was detected once. V usage is TRBV6-1 and J usage is TRBJ1-6, with D possibly being TRBD1 (5 bases). The CDR3 spans 17 residues. The V end was cut by 0 bases, the J end by 12 bases, with 21 bases between. Germline V CDR1 and CDR2: MNHNS, SASEGT. The CDR3 nucleotides are TGTGCCAGCAGTGAAGCGGTGGGGCTGAGTTTATCGGTACCCCTCCACTTT. Its translation: CASSEAVGLSLSVPLHF.

The chain joins TRBV5-1 to TRBJ2-7, with D uncertain. The CDR3 has 12 residues. Germline-derived CDR1 and CDR2 are SGHRS and YFSETQ. V lost 4 bases and J 5 bases, leaving 10 bases between the germline ends. The CDR3 DNA sequence: TGCGCCAGCAGCGACAATGGTCACGAGCAGTACTTC. It specifies CASSDNGHEQYF.

The V call is TRBV15, the J call TRBJ2-7; D is possibly TRBD2 (5 bases). V lost 3 bases, J lost 3 bases, and 9 bases lay in between. The CDR3 totals 13 residues. Looked up from germline, CDR1 is LNHNV and CDR2 is YYDKDF (reference sequence). CDR3 in DNA: TGTGCCACCAGCAGCCGACTACACTACGAGCAGTACTTC. Encoded protein: CATSSRLHYEQYF.

This chain connects TRBV7-6 to TRBJ1-6, with a tentative D call TRBD1 (5 bases). CDR1 and CDR2 from the germline V gene are SGHVS and FNYEAQ. V was cut by 4 bases and J by 5 bases, with 15 bases left in between. The CDR3 sequence is 16 residues long. CDR3 nucleotide sequence: TGTGCCAGCAGCTGGGGCCAGGGCTTGAATAATTCACCCCTCCACTTT. It is translated as CASSWGQGLNNSPLHF.

This chain connects TRBV7-9 to TRBJ1-6; D not certain. Trimming pared 6 bases from V and 7 bases from J, leaving 10 bases between. In germline, CDR1 is SEHNR, CDR2 FQNEAQ (reference sequence). The length of the CDR3 is 13 residues. This chain's CDR3 is CASRTMGNSPLHF. In DNA, the CDR3 is TGTGCCAGCAGGACTATGGGGAATTCACCCCTCCACTTT.

The rearrangement joins TRBV7-9 to TRBJ2-7; 7 bases map to TRBD1. Germline V gives CDR1 SEHNR, CDR2 FQNEAQ (reference sequence). This CDR3 comprises 16 residues. J gave up 3 bases and V 6 bases, and 14 bases lay outside the gene matches. The CDR3 reads CASSSYKGTANYEQYF. The CDR3 nucleotides are TGTGCCAGCAGTTCATACAAAGGGACAGCGAACTACGAGCAGTACTTC.